This section outlines one T cell receptor (beta chain) sequence together with its context. Its cognate antigen is unknown. This sample is drawn from a study of T cell responses to AZD1222 COVID-19 vaccine. Whole-study results and caveats: Every sample of the repertoires postdated the peak T cell response.

The data were produced by immunoSEQ multiplex PCR, yet TCRdb's version contains in-frame clones alone and is incomplete. Counted here are 130,000 or so clones, 65% to 90% occurring once; the ten biggest clones make up around a quarter. Combined were second doses at about 4 or about 12 weeks. Material: peripheral blood, obtained 28 days after the second AZD1222 dose. The sequence was collected from an adult who received the AZD1222 COVID-19 vaccine.

The CDR3 loop is CASSYSGPRKEQFF. The CDR3 DNA is TGTGCCAGCAGTTACTCTGGGCCGCGGAAGGAGCAGTTCTTC. V and J are TRBV6-2 or TRBV6-3 and TRBJ2-1; D is undetermined. Germline values: CDR1 MNHEY, CDR2 SVGEGT. Trimming cost V 0 bases and J 10 bases, with 13 bases left between them. The CDR3 has 14 amino acids.